The rows below give T cell receptor beta chains drawn from one sample of a study of cytomegalovirus exposure and HLA in healthy donors. The table came from immunoSEQ multiplex PCR; TCRdb's copy has only in-frame clones and leaves some out. Of tens of thousands of clones detected, about 96% appear once; the ten largest clones hold around 0.78%. Material for sequencing was PBMCs. The receptors were sampled from a man between 18 and 35 years old in good health and CMV-seronegative. CDR3s include the opening cysteine and the closing phenylalanine or tryptophan. A D gene is named only where the DNA matches it firmly. The size field is filled for only some rows; it gives once, few, many or a size class.

cdr3_aa: CASGQNYGYTF
cdr3_nt: TGTGCCAGCGGGCAGAACTATGGCTACACCTTC
d_call: .
cdr3_length: 11
clone_size: .
j_call: TRBJ1-2
v_call: TRBV6-5

cdr3_aa: CASLQGGANVLTF
cdr3_nt: TGTGCCAGCCTACAGGGGGGGGCCAACGTCCTGACTTTC
d_call: TRBD1
cdr3_length: 13
clone_size: .
j_call: TRBJ2-6
v_call: TRBV28

cdr3_aa: CSVEDLLLLTQYF
cdr3_nt: TGCAGCGTTGAAGATCTACTCCTACTCACGCAGTATTTT
d_call: .
cdr3_length: 13
clone_size: .
j_call: TRBJ2-3
v_call: TRBV29-1

cdr3_aa: CASSLASGPQNEKLFF
cdr3_nt: TGTGCCAGCAGCTTAGCTTCAGGGCCCCAAAATGAAAAACTGTTTTTT
d_call: .
cdr3_length: 16
clone_size: .
j_call: TRBJ1-4
v_call: TRBV7-9

cdr3_aa: CATWTGGVLGYTF
cdr3_nt: TGTGCCACCTGGACAGGGGGCGTGTTAGGCTACACCTTC
d_call: TRBD1
cdr3_length: 13
clone_size: .
j_call: TRBJ1-2
v_call: TRBV27

cdr3_aa: CASSLRRANEQFF
cdr3_nt: TGTGCCAGCAGCTTGAGGAGGGCCAATGAGCAGTTCTTC
d_call: .
cdr3_length: 13
clone_size: .
j_call: TRBJ2-1
v_call: TRBV5-4

cdr3_aa: CASSEGAGASYGYTF
cdr3_nt: TGTGCCAGCAGTGAAGGGGCAGGGGCCAGCTATGGCTACACCTTC
d_call: .
cdr3_length: 15
clone_size: .
j_call: TRBJ1-2
v_call: TRBV6-1

cdr3_aa: CASSSNLAGETQYF
cdr3_nt: TGTGCCAGCAGTTCTAATTTAGCGGGAGAGACCCAGTACTTC
d_call: TRBD2
cdr3_length: 14
clone_size: .
j_call: TRBJ2-5
v_call: TRBV7-9

cdr3_aa: CASSRTGGNQPQHF
cdr3_nt: TGCGCCAGCAGCCGCACAGGGGGCAATCAGCCCCAGCATTTT
d_call: TRBD1
cdr3_length: 14
clone_size: .
j_call: TRBJ1-5
v_call: TRBV4-1

cdr3_aa: CASSLSGPLRRVNEKLFF
cdr3_nt: TGTGCCAGCAGCTTATCAGGCCCTCTCAGGCGTGTAAACGAAAAACTGTTTTTT
d_call: .
cdr3_length: 18
clone_size: .
j_call: TRBJ1-4
v_call: TRBV7-8

cdr3_aa: CASKGLIHYAYEQYF
cdr3_nt: TGTGCTTCCAAAGGACTAATACATTACGCTTACGAGCAGTACTTC
d_call: .
cdr3_length: 15
clone_size: .
j_call: TRBJ2-7
v_call: TRBV7-2

cdr3_aa: CSVDQRTNTGELFF
cdr3_nt: TGCAGCGTTGATCAGCGAACGAACACCGGGGAGCTGTTTTTT
d_call: .
cdr3_length: 14
clone_size: .
j_call: TRBJ2-2
v_call: TRBV29-1

cdr3_aa: CAWRKIAGSTDTQYF
cdr3_nt: TGTGCCTGGAGGAAGATAGCGGGATCGACAGATACGCAGTATTTT
d_call: TRBD2
cdr3_length: 15
clone_size: .
j_call: TRBJ2-3
v_call: TRBV30

cdr3_aa: CASSPHSDNEQFF
cdr3_nt: TGTGCCAGCTCACCACATTCAGACAATGAGCAGTTCTTC
d_call: .
cdr3_length: 13
clone_size: .
j_call: TRBJ2-1
v_call: TRBV18

cdr3_aa: CASSPRGYEQYF
cdr3_nt: TGTGCCAGCAGCCCGCGGGGCTACGAGCAGTACTTC
d_call: .
cdr3_length: 12
clone_size: .
j_call: TRBJ2-7
v_call: TRBV28

cdr3_aa: CASSGAPTFEQYF
cdr3_nt: TGTGCCAGCAGCGGAGCCCCCACCTTCGAGCAGTACTTC
d_call: .
cdr3_length: 13
clone_size: once
j_call: TRBJ2-7
v_call: TRBV28

cdr3_aa: CAWSSSGSRHTQYF
cdr3_nt: TGTGCCTGGAGTTCTAGCGGGAGTCGCCATACGCAGTATTTT
d_call: TRBD2
cdr3_length: 14
clone_size: .
j_call: TRBJ2-3
v_call: TRBV30

cdr3_aa: CASSQTRTVGHEQFF
cdr3_nt: TGTGCCAGCAGCCAAACCCGAACGGTTGGTCATGAGCAGTTCTTC
d_call: .
cdr3_length: 15
clone_size: .
j_call: TRBJ2-1
v_call: TRBV4-2

cdr3_aa: CASTKQGDLYGYTF
cdr3_nt: TGTGCCAGCACGAAACAGGGGGACCTCTATGGCTACACCTTC
d_call: TRBD1
cdr3_length: 14
clone_size: .
j_call: TRBJ1-2
v_call: TRBV6-1

cdr3_aa: CASSLLGNGYTF
cdr3_nt: TGTGCCAGCAGCTTACTCGGGAATGGCTACACCTTC
d_call: .
cdr3_length: 12
clone_size: .
j_call: TRBJ1-2
v_call: TRBV7-6

cdr3_aa: CASEDASGKETQYF
cdr3_nt: TGTGCCAGCGAAGATGCTAGCGGGAAAGAGACCCAGTACTTC
d_call: TRBD2
cdr3_length: 14
clone_size: .
j_call: TRBJ2-5
v_call: TRBV6-6

cdr3_aa: CASSIRTLPDTQYF
cdr3_nt: TGTGCCAGCAGTATAAGGACACTTCCAGATACGCAGTATTTT
d_call: .
cdr3_length: 14
clone_size: .
j_call: TRBJ2-3
v_call: TRBV28

cdr3_aa: CASSLTRTGGNEKLFF
cdr3_nt: TGCGCCAGCAGCTTAACAAGGACAGGGGGAAATGAAAAACTGTTTTTT
d_call: TRBD1
cdr3_length: 16
clone_size: .
j_call: TRBJ1-4
v_call: TRBV5-1

cdr3_aa: CASSLSSPVSYEQYF
cdr3_nt: TGTGCCAGCAGTTTATCCAGTCCCGTCTCCTACGAGCAGTACTTC
d_call: .
cdr3_length: 15
clone_size: .
j_call: TRBJ2-7
v_call: TRBV28

cdr3_aa: CASSSVAGQETQYF
cdr3_nt: TGCGCCAGCAGCTCCGTAGCGGGGCAAGAGACCCAGTACTTC
d_call: TRBD2
cdr3_length: 14
clone_size: .
j_call: TRBJ2-5
v_call: TRBV5-1

cdr3_aa: CASSLYFGTGGLANYGYTF
cdr3_nt: TGTGCCAGCAGTTTATACTTCGGGACAGGGGGATTAGCTAACTATGGCTACACCTTC
d_call: TRBD1
cdr3_length: 19
clone_size: .
j_call: TRBJ1-2
v_call: TRBV27

cdr3_aa: CASSRPGLAGGTGELFF
cdr3_nt: TGTGCCAGCTCACGCCCGGGACTAGCGGGAGGTACCGGGGAGCTGTTTTTT
d_call: TRBD2
cdr3_length: 17
clone_size: .
j_call: TRBJ2-2
v_call: TRBV18

cdr3_aa: CASQGFQRESNEQFF
cdr3_nt: TGTGCCAGCCAGGGGTTCCAGCGGGAGAGCAATGAGCAGTTCTTC
d_call: TRBD2
cdr3_length: 15
clone_size: .
j_call: TRBJ2-1
v_call: TRBV6-6

cdr3_aa: CASSVLGSGRGEQFF
cdr3_nt: TGTGCCAGCAGCGTGCTCGGGAGTGGCCGGGGTGAGCAGTTCTTC
d_call: .
cdr3_length: 15
clone_size: .
j_call: TRBJ2-1
v_call: TRBV9

cdr3_aa: CASSDTGLRGYTF
cdr3_nt: TGTGCCAGCAGTGACACAGGTTTGAGGGGCTACACCTTC
d_call: .
cdr3_length: 13
clone_size: .
j_call: TRBJ1-2
v_call: TRBV27

cdr3_aa: CAISDHGTGGASGELFF
cdr3_nt: TGTGCCATCAGTGATCACGGGACAGGGGGCGCCTCCGGGGAGCTGTTTTTT
d_call: TRBD1
cdr3_length: 17
clone_size: .
j_call: TRBJ2-2
v_call: TRBV10-3

cdr3_aa: CASSLTGPLEAFF
cdr3_nt: TGTGCCAGCAGCTTGACAGGGCCCTTGGAAGCTTTCTTT
d_call: .
cdr3_length: 13
clone_size: .
j_call: TRBJ1-1
v_call: TRBV5-5